Included here is one T cell receptor (beta chain) sequence, with context. This specimen comes from a study of T cell repertoires in aging, cancer and after chemotherapy. Study-level background: Donor ages fell into six groups from 30 or younger up to 70 or older. The whole study produced a dataset of several million TCR reads.

Multiplex touch-down PCR with TRB-A/B primers amplified rearranged V-D-J TRB sequences. From the multiplex PCR reads, TCRdb called clonotypes with MiXCR, one entry per CDR3 protein. Among about 1,000 distinct CDR3 sequences listed, almost 30% were seen once. TCR beta rearrangements were amplified from peripheral blood genomic DNA. Sequenced: blood. This clonotype was sampled from a human donor with a solid tumor.

CDR3: CASSPERVARSTDTQYF. In DNA form, the CDR3 reads TGTGCCAGTAGTCCAGAGCGAGTAGCAAGGAGCACAGATACGCAGTATTTT. The rearrangement links TRBV19 to TRBJ2-3; D gene uncertain. The germline V and J ends were trimmed by 5 bases and 0 bases, with 18 bases remaining between them. Germline loops: CDR1 LNHDA, CDR2 SQIVND (reference sequence). This CDR3 has 17 amino acids.